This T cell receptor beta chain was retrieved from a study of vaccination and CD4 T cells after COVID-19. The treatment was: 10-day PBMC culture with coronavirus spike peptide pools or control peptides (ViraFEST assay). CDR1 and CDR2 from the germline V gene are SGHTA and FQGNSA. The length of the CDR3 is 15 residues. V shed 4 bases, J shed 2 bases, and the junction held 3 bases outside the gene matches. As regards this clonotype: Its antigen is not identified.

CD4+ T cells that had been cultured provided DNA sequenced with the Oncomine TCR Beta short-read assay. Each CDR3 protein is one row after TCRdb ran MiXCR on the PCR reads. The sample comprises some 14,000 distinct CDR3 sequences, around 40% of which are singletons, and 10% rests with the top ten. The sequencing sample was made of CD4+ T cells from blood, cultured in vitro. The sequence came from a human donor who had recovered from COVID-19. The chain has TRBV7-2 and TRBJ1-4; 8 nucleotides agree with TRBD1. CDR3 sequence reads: CASSSDRATNEKLFF. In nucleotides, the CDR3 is TGTGCCAGCAGCTCGGACAGGGCTACTAATGAAAAACTGTTTTTT.